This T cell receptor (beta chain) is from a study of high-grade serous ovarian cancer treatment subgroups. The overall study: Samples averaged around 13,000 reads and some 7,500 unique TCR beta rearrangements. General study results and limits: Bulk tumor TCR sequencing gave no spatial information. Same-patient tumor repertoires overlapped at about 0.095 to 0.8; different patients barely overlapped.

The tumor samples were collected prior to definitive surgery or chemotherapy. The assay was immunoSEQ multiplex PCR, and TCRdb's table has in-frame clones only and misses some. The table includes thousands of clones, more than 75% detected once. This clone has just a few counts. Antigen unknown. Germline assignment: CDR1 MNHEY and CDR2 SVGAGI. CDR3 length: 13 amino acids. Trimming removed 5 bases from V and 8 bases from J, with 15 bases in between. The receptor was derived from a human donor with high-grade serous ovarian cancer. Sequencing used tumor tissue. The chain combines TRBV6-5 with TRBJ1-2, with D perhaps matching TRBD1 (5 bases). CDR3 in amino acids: CASSKRGSWGYTF. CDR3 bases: TGTGCCAGCAGTAAGCGGGGGAGTTGGGGCTACACCTTC.